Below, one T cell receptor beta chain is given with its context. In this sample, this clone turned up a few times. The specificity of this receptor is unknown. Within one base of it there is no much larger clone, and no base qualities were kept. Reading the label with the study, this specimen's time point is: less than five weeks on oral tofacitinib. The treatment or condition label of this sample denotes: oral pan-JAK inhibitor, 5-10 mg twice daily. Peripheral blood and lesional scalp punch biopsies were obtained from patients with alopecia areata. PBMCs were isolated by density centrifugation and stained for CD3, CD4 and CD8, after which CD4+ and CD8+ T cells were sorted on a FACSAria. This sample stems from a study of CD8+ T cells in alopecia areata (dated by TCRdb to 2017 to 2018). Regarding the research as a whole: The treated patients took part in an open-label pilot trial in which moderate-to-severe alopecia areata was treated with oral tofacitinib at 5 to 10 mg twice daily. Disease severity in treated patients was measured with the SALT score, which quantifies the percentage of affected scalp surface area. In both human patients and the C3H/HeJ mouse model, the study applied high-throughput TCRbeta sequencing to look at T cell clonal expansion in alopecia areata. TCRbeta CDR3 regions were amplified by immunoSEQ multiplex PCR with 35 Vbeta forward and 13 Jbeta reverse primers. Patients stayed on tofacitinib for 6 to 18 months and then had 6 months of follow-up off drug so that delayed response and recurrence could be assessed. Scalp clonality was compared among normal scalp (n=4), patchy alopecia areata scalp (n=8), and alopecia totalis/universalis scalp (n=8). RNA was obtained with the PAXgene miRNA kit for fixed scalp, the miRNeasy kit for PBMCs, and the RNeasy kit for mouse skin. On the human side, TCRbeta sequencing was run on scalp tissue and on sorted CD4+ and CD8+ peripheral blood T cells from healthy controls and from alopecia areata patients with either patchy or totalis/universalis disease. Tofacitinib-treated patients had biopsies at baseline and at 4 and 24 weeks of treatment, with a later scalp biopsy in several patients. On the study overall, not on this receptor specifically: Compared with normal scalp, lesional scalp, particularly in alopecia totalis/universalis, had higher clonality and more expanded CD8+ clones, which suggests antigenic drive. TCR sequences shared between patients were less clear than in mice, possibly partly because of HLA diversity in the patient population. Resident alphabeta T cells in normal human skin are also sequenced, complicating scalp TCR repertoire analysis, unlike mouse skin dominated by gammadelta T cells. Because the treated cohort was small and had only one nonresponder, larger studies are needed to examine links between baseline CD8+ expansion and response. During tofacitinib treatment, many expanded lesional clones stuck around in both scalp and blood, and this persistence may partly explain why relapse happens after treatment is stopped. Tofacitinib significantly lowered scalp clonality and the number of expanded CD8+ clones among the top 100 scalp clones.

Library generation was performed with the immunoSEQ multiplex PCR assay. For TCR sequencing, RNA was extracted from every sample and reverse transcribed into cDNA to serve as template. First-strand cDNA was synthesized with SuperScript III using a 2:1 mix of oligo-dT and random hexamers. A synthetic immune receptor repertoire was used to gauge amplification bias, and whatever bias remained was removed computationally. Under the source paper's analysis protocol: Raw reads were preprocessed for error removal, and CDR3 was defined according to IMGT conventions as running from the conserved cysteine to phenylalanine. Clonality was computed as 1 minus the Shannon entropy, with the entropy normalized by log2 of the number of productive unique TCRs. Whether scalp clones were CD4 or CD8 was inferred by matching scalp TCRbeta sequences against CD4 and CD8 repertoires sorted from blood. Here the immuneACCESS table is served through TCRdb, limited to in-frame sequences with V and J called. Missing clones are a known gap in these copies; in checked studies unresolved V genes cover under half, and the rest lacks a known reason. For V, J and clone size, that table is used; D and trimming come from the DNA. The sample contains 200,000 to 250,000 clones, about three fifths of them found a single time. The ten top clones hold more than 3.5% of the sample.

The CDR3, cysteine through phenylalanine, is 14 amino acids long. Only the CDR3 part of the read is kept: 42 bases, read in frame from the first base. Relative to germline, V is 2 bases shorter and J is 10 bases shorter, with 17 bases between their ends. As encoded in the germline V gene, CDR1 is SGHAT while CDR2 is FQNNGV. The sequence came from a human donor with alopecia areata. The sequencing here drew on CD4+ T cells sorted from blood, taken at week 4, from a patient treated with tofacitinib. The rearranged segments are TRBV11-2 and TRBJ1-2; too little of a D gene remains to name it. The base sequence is TGTGCCAGCAGCTTAATACTTAGATATGGTGACTACACCTTC. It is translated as CASSLILRYGDYTF. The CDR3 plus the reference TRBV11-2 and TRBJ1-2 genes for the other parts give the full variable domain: EAGVAQSPRYKIIEKRQSVAFWCNPISGHATLYWYQQILGQGPKLLIQFQNNGVVDDSQLPKDRFSAERLKGVDSTLKIQPAKLEDSAVYLCASSLILRYGDYTFGSGTRLTVV.